The next 17 T cell receptor beta chains were all read from a single sample in a study of control samples from healthy donors and cancer patients. TCRdb keeps only in-frame clones here, not all; method: immunoSEQ multiplex PCR. Of 150,000 to 190,000 clones listed, over 90% are singletons. The sequenced sample was blood. The source of these receptors is a man aged 50 to 60 in good health.

This clone was observed a few times. This sequence joins TRBV3-1 (or the pseudogene TRBV3-2) and TRBJ1-6; no clear D. Trimming shortened V by 2 bases and J by 10 bases, and 12 bases separated the two germline ends. The CDR3 length is 14 residues. Germline values: CDR1 LGHDT, CDR2 YNNKEL (reference sequence). The CDR3, as DNA: TGTGCCAGCAGCCAACGGCGGGATAGATCACCCCTCCACTTT. Amino acids: CASSQRRDRSPLHF.

The CDR3 DNA follows: TGTGCCAGCAGCTCATGGCTTGGGGCGCGCGATACGCAGTATTTT. This gives the protein CASSSWLGARDTQYF. The rearrangement joins TRBV7-3 to TRBJ2-3; D possibly corresponds to TRBD1 (5 bases). The CDR3 has 15 residues. With 4 bases removed from V and 6 bases from J, the gap between germline ends came to 17 bases. Germline lookup yields CDR1 SGHTA and CDR2 FQGTGA.

The rearrangement uses TRBV7-9 and TRBJ1-1; D may be TRBD1 (5 bases). The V gene's germline CDR1 is SEHNR and CDR2 FQNEAQ (reference sequence). Trimming stripped 4 bases from V and 11 bases from J, with 14 bases between. This CDR3 comprises 12 residues. CDR3 sequence: CASSSTETSAFF. CDR3 sequence (DNA): TGTGCCAGCAGCTCGACAGAAACTTCTGCTTTCTTT.

This chain joins TRBV9 and TRBJ2-3; perhaps TRBD2 as D (6 bases). The CDR3 is 15 residues long. CDR1 SGDLS and CDR2 YYNGEE come from the germline V gene. Trimming removed 2 bases at V and 4 bases at J, with 14 bases between. CDR3 in DNA: TGTGCCAGCAGCGTGACCGGGAGTGCCCCAGATACGCAGTATTTT. Translated, it gives CASSVTGSAPDTQYF.

This clone was counted a single time. The CDR3 sequence is CASSPTGDLLSYEQYF. The CDR3 coding sequence is TGTGCCAGCAGCCCGACAGGGGACCTCCTCTCCTACGAGCAGTACTTC. V is TRBV3-1 (or the pseudogene TRBV3-2) and J is TRBJ2-7, with 8 positions matching TRBD1. Germline CDR1 and CDR2: LGHDT and YNNKEL (reference sequence). V shed 4 bases, J shed 0 bases, and the junction held 8 bases outside the gene matches. The CDR3 is 16 amino acids.

The gene calls are TRBV6-5 and TRBJ2-3, with D tentatively TRBD1 (5 bases). V dropped 2 bases and J dropped 3 bases, with 9 bases sitting between them. Germline CDR1 and CDR2: MNHEY and SVGAGI. The CDR3 covers 14 residues. DNA for the CDR3: TGTGCCAGCAGTTACGCCCAGGGTACAGATACGCAGTATTTT. Its protein is CASSYAQGTDTQYF.

This sequence joins TRBV7-6 and TRBJ2-1; D is ambiguous. Germline CDR1 and CDR2: SGHVS and FNYEAQ. This CDR3 comprises 15 residues. Trimming removed 1 base at V and 2 bases at J, with 9 bases between. In nucleotides, the CDR3 is TGTGCCAGCAGCTTAGTAAACGGGCCCTACAATGAGCAGTTCTTC. Protein: CASSLVNGPYNEQFF.

The gene calls are TRBV5-6 and TRBJ1-1, with 7 bases lining up with TRBD1. CDR3 length: 14 residues. J was trimmed by 8 bases and V by 2 bases; bases with no gene match: 9. From germline, CDR1 is SGHDT and CDR2 YYEEEE. The CDR3 sequence: CASSLMTGRKEAFF. CDR3 nucleotides: TGTGCCAGCAGCTTAATGACAGGGAGAAAAGAAGCTTTCTTT.

This rearrangement joins TRBV7-2 to TRBJ1-2; D is perhaps TRBD1 (5 bases). Trimming removed 3 bases at V and 4 bases at J, with 15 bases between. This CDR3 is 15 amino acids long. The germline V gene has CDR1 SGHTA and CDR2 FQGNSA. In nucleotides, the CDR3 is TGTGCCAGCAGCTTCCCAGCTAGGGACCTCTATGGCTACACCTTC. Residues: CASSFPARDLYGYTF.

V gene TRBV4-2 combines with J gene TRBJ2-1; possible D gene TRBD2, 5 bases. CDR1 LGHNA and CDR2 YNFKEQ come from the germline V gene. The CDR3 has 12 amino acids. Trimming pared 0 bases from V and 9 bases from J, leaving 6 bases between. The CDR3 DNA sequence: TGTGCCAGCAGCCAAGATCGGGGTGAGCAGTTCTTC. Translating gives CASSQDRGEQFF.

This clone was seen a handful of times. The V call is TRBV7-9, the J call TRBJ2-1; D unclear. The V gene's germline CDR1 is SEHNR and CDR2 FQNEAQ (reference sequence). The CDR3 loop spans 15 amino acids. V was clipped by 4 bases and J by 0 bases, with 10 bases between them. The CDR3 region has the DNA TGTGCCAGCAGCTACGGTCAGAGCTCCTACAATGAGCAGTTCTTC. Translation gives CASSYGQSSYNEQFF.

The rearrangement joins TRBV3-1 (or the pseudogene TRBV3-2) to TRBJ1-2; D uncertain. Trimming took off 4 bases at V and 8 bases at J, with 11 bases between the two ends. The V gene's germline CDR1 is LGHDT and CDR2 YNNKEL (reference sequence). This CDR3 region has 12 residues. The CDR3 nucleotides are TGTGCCAGCAGCCTTTTTCAGAAGGGCTACACCTTC. Protein: CASSLFQKGYTF.

The rearrangement uses TRBV3-1 (or the pseudogene TRBV3-2) and TRBJ1-6, with D maybe TRBD1 (5 bases). Germline V gene lookup returns CDR1 LGHDT and CDR2 YNNKEL (reference sequence). The CDR3 covers 13 residues. V was shortened by 4 bases and J by 5 bases, with 6 bases between the two germline ends. This chain's CDR3 is CASSPTDNSPLHF. The CDR3 DNA is TGTGCCAGCAGCCCGACAGATAATTCACCCCTCCACTTT.

The chain couples TRBV27 to TRBJ2-7; D is unresolved. This CDR3 comprises 13 residues. CDR1 and CDR2 from the germline V gene are MNHEY and SMNVEV (reference sequence). V lost 3 bases, J lost 3 bases, and 9 bases lay in between. The CDR3: CASSLKWGYEQYF. The CDR3 DNA is TGTGCCAGCAGTTTGAAGTGGGGCTACGAGCAGTACTTC.

This clone is a singleton in its sample. The rearrangement links TRBV2 to TRBJ1-5; weak D call: TRBD1 (6 bases). The CDR3 totals 15 residues. CDR1 and CDR2 (germline): SNHLY, FYNNEI. V was clipped by 3 bases and J by 6 bases, with 15 bases between them. The DNA of the CDR3 is TGTGCCAGCAGTGATCTGGGGGCGTTCGGTCAGCCCCAGCATTTT. Protein: CASSDLGAFGQPQHF.

The gene calls are TRBV6-5 and TRBJ2-7; TRBD2 aligns across 8 bases. Losses at the gene ends were 7 bases for V and 0 bases for J; bases not matched to a gene: 2. CDR1 and CDR2 (germline): MNHEY, SVGAGI. The length of the CDR3 is 13 residues. For the CDR3, the DNA is TGTGCCAGCATAGGGACTAGCTCCTACGAGCAGTACTTC. Translating gives CASIGTSSYEQYF.

The chain joins TRBV9 to TRBJ1-2; 7 nucleotides align to TRBD1. The germline V gene has CDR1 SGDLS and CDR2 YYNGEE. Trimming cost V 4 bases and J 8 bases; bases outside gene matches: 8. This CDR3 has 13 amino acids. The CDR3 loop is CASSMRTGRGYTF. CDR3 bases: TGTGCCAGCAGCATGAGGACAGGCCGGGGCTACACCTTC.